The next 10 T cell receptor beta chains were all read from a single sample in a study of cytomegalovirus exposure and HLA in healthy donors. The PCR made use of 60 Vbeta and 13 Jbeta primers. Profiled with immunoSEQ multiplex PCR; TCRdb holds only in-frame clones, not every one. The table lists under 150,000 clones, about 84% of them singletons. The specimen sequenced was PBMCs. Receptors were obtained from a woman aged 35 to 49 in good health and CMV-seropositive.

For the CDR3, the DNA is TGTGCCAGCAGCTCTGGGACAGGGATAGAGACCCAGTACTTC. Translation gives CASSSGTGIETQYF. This chain joins TRBV5-8 and TRBJ2-5; 9 positions match TRBD1. Germline lookup yields CDR1 SGHTS and CDR2 YDEGEE. V shed 3 bases, J shed 4 bases, and the junction held 4 bases outside the gene matches. This CDR3 is 14 amino acids long.

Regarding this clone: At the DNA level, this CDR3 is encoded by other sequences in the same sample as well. CDR3 amino acids: CASSPGTGVETQYF. DNA of the CDR3: TGCGCCAGCAGCCCCGGGACAGGGGTCGAGACCCAGTACTTC. The chain uses TRBV5-1 and TRBJ2-5; 10 bases agree with TRBD1. The V segment lost 4 bases and the J segment 5 bases; nucleotides outside the gene matches: 5. CDR1 is SGHRS, CDR2 YFSETQ, per germline. The CDR3 runs to 14 residues.

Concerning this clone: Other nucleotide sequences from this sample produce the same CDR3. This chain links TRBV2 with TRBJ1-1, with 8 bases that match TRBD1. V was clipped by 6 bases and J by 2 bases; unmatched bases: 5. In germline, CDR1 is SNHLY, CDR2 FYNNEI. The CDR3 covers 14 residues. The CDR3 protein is CASSFDRGNTEAFF. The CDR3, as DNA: TGTGCCAGCAGCTTCGACAGGGGAAACACTGAAGCTTTCTTT.

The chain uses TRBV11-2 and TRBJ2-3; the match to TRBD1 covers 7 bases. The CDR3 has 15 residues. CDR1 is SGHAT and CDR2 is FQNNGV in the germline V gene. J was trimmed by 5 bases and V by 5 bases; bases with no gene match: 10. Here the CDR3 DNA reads TGTGCCAGCAGCCAGGGACAGCCCTTGATAGATACGCAGTATTTT. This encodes CASSQGQPLIDTQYF.

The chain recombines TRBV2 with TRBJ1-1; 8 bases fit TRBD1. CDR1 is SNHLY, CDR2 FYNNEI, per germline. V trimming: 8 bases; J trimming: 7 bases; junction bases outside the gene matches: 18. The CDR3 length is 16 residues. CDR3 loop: CASALYPNRGSGEAFF. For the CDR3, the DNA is TGTGCCAGCGCTCTCTATCCGAACAGGGGGTCTGGTGAAGCTTTCTTT.

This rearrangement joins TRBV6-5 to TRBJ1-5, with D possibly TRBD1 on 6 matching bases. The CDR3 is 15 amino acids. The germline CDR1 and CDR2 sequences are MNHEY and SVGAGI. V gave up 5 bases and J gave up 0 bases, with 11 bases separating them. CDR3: CASSIRGSSNQPQHF. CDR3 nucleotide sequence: TGTGCCAGCAGTATCAGGGGAAGTAGCAATCAGCCCCAGCATTTT.

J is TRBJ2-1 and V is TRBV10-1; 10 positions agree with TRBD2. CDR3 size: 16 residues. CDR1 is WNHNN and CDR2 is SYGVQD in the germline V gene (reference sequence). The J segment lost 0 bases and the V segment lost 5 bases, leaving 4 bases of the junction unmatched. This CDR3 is CASSRLAGTSYNEQFF. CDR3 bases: TGCGCCAGCAGTAGACTAGCGGGTACCTCCTACAATGAGCAGTTCTTC.

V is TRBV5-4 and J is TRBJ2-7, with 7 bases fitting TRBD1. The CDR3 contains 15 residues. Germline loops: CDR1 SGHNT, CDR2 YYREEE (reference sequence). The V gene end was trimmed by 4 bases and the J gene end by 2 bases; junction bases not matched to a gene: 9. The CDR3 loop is CASSPGTEKAYEQYF. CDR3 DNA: TGTGCCAGCAGCCCCGGGACAGAGAAAGCCTACGAGCAGTACTTC.

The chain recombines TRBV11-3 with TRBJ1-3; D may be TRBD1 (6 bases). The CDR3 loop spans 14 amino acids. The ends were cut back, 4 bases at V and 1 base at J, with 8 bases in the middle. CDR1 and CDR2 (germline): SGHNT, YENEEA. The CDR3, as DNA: TGTGCCAGCAGCTGGACAGCGTCTGGAAACACCATATATTTT. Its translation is CASSWTASGNTIYF.

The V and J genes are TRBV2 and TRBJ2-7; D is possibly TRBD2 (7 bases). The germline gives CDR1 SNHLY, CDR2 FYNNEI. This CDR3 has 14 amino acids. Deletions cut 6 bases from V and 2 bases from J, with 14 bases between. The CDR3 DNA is TGTGCCAGCAGGGAGGGGGGGCTCGCCTACGAGCAGTACTTC. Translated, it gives CASREGGLAYEQYF.